This record looks at one TCR beta chain sequence and its context. What it binds is unknown. The data stem from a study of vaccination and CD4 T cells after COVID-19. The study, taken as a whole, reports: When vaccine-specific clones from convalescent patients were examined, 304 of 307 were spike mono-reactive. The study found median SARS-CoV-2-reactive clonotypes rising from about 22 to 38, not significantly.

CD4+ T cells that had been cultured provided DNA sequenced with the Oncomine TCR Beta short-read assay. TCRdb used MiXCR to reprocess the PCR reads, holding one entry per CDR3 protein. The repertoire includes 12,000 or so distinct CDR3 sequences, about 50% of them detected once, and around 18% sits in the top ten. Treatment given: roughly nine-day PBMC culture with coronavirus spike peptide pools or control peptides (ViraFEST assay). Wells that each held a few million PBMCs were cultured with 8 to 10 IU/ml IL-2 and about 10 ug/ml peptide pools. The TCR sequence derives from a human donor who had recovered from COVID-19. The sample was CD4+ T cells from blood, cultured in vitro.

The CDR3 here is CASSPTGTKIQTQYF. Written as DNA, the CDR3 is TGTGCCAGCAGCCCAACCGGGACAAAGATCCAGACCCAGTACTTC. The J gene is TRBJ2-5, the V gene TRBV28; maybe TRBD1 (6 bases). The CDR3 covers 15 residues. Trimming pared 6 bases from V and 6 bases from J, leaving 20 bases between. Germline lookup yields CDR1 MDHEN and CDR2 SYDVKM.